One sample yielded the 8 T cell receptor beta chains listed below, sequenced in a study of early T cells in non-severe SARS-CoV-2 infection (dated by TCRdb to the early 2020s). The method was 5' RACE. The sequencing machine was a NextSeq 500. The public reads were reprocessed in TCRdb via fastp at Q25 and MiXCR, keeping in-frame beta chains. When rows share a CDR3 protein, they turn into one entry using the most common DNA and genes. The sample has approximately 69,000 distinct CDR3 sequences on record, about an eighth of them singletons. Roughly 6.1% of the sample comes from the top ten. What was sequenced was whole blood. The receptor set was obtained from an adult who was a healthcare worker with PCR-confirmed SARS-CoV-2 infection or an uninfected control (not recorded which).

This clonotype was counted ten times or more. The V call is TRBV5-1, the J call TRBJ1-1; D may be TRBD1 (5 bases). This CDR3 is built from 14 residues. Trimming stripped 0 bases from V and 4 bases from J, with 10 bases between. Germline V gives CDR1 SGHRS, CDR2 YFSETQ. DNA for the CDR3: TGCGCCAGCAGCTTGGGAATGGGGGGCACTGAAGCTTTCTTT. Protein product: CASSLGMGGTEAFF.

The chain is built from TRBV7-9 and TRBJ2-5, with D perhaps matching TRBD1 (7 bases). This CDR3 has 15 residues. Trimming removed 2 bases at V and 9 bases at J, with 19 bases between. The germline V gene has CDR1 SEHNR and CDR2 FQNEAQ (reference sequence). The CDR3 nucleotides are TGTGCCAGCAGCTTATCCCGAGGAGGGGGCCCGGCCCAGTACTTC. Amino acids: CASSLSRGGGPAQYF. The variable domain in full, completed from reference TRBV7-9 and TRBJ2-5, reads DTGVSQNPRHKITKRGQNVTFRCDPISEHNRLYWYRQTLGQGPEFLTYFQNEAQLEKSRLLSDRFSAERPKGSFSTLEIQRTEQGDSAMYLCASSLSRGGGPAQYFGPGTRLLVL.

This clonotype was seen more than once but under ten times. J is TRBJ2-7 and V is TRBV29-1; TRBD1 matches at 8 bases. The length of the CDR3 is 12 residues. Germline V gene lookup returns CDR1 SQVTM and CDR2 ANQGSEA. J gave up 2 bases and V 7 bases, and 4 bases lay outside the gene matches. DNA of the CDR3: TGCAGCGCCCAGGGGGCGGCCTACGAGCAGTACTTC. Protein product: CSAQGAAYEQYF.

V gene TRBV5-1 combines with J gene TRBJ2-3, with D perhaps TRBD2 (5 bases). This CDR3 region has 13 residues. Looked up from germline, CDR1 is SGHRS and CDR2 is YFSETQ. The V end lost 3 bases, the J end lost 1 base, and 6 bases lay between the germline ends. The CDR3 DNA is TGCGCCAGCAGCTCGGAGGGCACAGATACGCAGTATTTT. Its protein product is CASSSEGTDTQYF.

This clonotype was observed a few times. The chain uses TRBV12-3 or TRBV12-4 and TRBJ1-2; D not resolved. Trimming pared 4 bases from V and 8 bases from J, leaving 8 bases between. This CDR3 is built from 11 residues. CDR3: CASSSRGGYTF. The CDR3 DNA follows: TGTGCCAGCAGTTCCCGTGGCGGCTACACCTTC.

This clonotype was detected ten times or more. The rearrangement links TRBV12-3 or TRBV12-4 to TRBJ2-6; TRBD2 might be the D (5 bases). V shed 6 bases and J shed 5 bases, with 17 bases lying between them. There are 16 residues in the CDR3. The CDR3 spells CASRSGLLSRANVLTF. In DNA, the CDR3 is TGTGCCAGCAGATCCGGACTCCTCTCAAGGGCCAACGTCCTGACTTTC.

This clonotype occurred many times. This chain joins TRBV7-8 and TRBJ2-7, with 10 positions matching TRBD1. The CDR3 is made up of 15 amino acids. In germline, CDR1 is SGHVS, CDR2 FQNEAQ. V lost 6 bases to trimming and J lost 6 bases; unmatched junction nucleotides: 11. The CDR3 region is CASSPLRDRGSEQYF. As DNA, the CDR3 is TGTGCCAGCAGTCCCCTCCGGGACAGGGGTTCCGAGCAGTACTTC.

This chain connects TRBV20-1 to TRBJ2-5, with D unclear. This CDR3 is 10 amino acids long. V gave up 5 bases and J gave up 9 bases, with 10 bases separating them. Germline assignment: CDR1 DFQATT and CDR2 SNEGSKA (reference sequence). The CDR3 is CSAGVRAQYF. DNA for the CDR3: TGCAGTGCTGGGGTTAGGGCCCAGTACTTC.